Below are 18 T cell receptor beta chains sequenced from a single sample in a study of blood T cells in healthy people across ages. Together with a sample-barcoded 5' primer, a J-beta primer mix was included in a second PCR lasting roughly 7 to 11 cycles. TCRdb fed the 5' RACE reads into MiXCR, producing one record per CDR3 protein. The sample has some 1.8 million distinct CDR3 sequences; around 42% are singletons. The sequencing sample was made of blood. Source of these receptors: a human donor in good health.

The rearrangement joins TRBV6-6 to TRBJ2-1; D uncertain. The V and J ends lost 7 bases and 13 bases respectively, with 26 bases between them. The CDR3 totals 15 residues. CDR1 and CDR2 (germline): MNHNY, SVGAGI (reference sequence). The CDR3 bases are TGTGCCAGCACTCTGGACCGCGAGGTAGACGAGACCCAGTTCTTC. It is translated as CASTLDREVDETQFF.

Note on this clonotype: Just one base apart from a much larger clone, this may be a read error. This chain links TRBV9 with TRBJ2-7; D is uncertain. The CDR3 extends over 11 amino acids. CDR1 and CDR2 (germline): SGDLS, YYNGEE. The DNA of the CDR3 is TGTGCCGGCAGCTCAGACTACGAGCAGTACTTC. Protein sequence: CAGSSDYEQYF. Full variable domain (remainder filled in from reference TRBV9 and TRBJ2-7): DSGVTQTPKHLITATGQRVTLRCSPRSGDLSVYWYQQSLDQGLQFLIQYYNGEERAKGNILERFSAQQFPDLHSELNLSSLELGDSALYFCAGSSDYEQYFGPGTRLTVT.

V usage is TRBV5-6 and J usage is TRBJ2-1, with a tentative D call TRBD2 (6 bases). CDR3 length equals 13 residues. Germline CDR1 reads SGHDT; CDR2 reads YYEEEE. V shed 7 bases and J shed 4 bases, with 12 bases lying between them. CDR3 sequence (DNA): TGTGCCAGCTGTGCGGGGAGTTACAATGAGCAGTTCTTC. The encoded protein is CASCAGSYNEQFF.

The chain has TRBV27 and TRBJ2-1; TRBD1 aligns across 12 bases. Per germline, CDR1 MNHEY and CDR2 SMNVEV (reference sequence). Germline trimming cut 8 bases from V and 7 bases from J; bases unmatched to any gene: 3. This CDR3 has 13 residues. Written as DNA, the CDR3 is TGTGCCAGCGGGACAGGGGGCTGGAATGAGCAGTTCTTC. This translates into CASGTGGWNEQFF.

This clonotype was recorded a few times. The V gene is TRBV11-2, the J gene TRBJ2-1, with D tentatively TRBD1 (6 bases). This CDR3 region has 16 residues. Trimming stripped 2 bases from V and 4 bases from J, with 15 bases between. From germline, CDR1 is SGHAT and CDR2 FQNNGV. The CDR3 sequence is CASSLNLGTLYNEQFF. CDR3 coding DNA: TGTGCCAGCAGCTTAAATCTCGGGACACTATACAATGAGCAGTTCTTC.

V usage is TRBV5-1 and J usage is TRBJ2-5; 8 positions agree with TRBD1. With the DNA end fitting TRBJ2-7 better, the J assignment may be wrong. Germline V gene lookup returns CDR1 SGHRS and CDR2 YFSETQ. The CDR3 runs to 15 residues. In DNA, the CDR3 is TGCGCCAGCAGCTTGGACTTACAGGGGGTCTACGAGCAGTACTTC. This codes for CASSLDLQGVYEQYF.

This clonotype has only a few counts. V gene TRBV20-1 combines with J gene TRBJ2-1; D tentatively reads TRBD1 or TRBD2 (5 bases each). The CDR3 runs 17 residues. Trimming shortened V by 1 base and J by 0 bases, and 16 bases separated the two germline ends. Germline lookup yields CDR1 DFQATT and CDR2 SNEGSKA (reference sequence). The CDR3 DNA reads as TGCAGTGCTAGAGGCCAACGGGACCCACGCTCCTACAATGAGCAGTTCTTC. This sequence encodes CSARGQRDPRSYNEQFF.

This chain links TRBV4-2 with TRBJ2-1; D might be TRBD1 (6 bases). V lost 0 bases to trimming and J lost 15 bases, with 21 bases between them. CDR1 is LGHNA and CDR2 is YNFKEQ in the germline V gene. CDR3 length: 15 amino acids. CDR3 sequence reads: CASSQDQRARRGWFF. The CDR3 DNA follows: TGTGCCAGCAGCCAAGATCAACGGGCGCGCAGGGGTTGGTTCTTC.

The genes are TRBV5-5 and TRBJ1-2; 9 bases fit TRBD1. Germline V lookup: CDR1 SGHKS, CDR2 YYEKEE (reference sequence). V lost 0 bases to trimming and J lost 8 bases; unmatched junction nucleotides: 11. The CDR3 covers 16 residues. In DNA, the CDR3 is TGTGCCAGCAGCTTGGAATATGGGGACAGGGTACAAGGCTACACCTTC. Residues: CASSLEYGDRVQGYTF.

This clonotype has only a few counts. The rearrangement links TRBV27 to TRBJ2-3; no definite D call. Between the trimmed V and J ends, which lost 3 bases and 1 base, there was a span of 11 bases. The CDR3 covers 15 residues. Germline assignment: CDR1 MNHEY and CDR2 SMNVEV (reference sequence). The CDR3 DNA sequence: TGTGCCAGCAGTTTTAATCTCGACGGCACAGATACGCAGTATTTT. This encodes CASSFNLDGTDTQYF.

This rearrangement joins TRBV5-1 to TRBJ2-7; no clear D gene. The ends were cut back, 4 bases at V and 0 bases at J, with 14 bases in the middle. Germline loops: CDR1 SGHRS, CDR2 YFSETQ. The CDR3 is made up of 15 amino acids. CDR3 protein: CASSGSGGASYEQYF. DNA for the CDR3: TGCGCCAGCAGCGGTAGTGGCGGCGCCTCCTACGAGCAGTACTTC.

This chain links TRBV6-2 or TRBV6-3 with TRBJ1-5; D remains ambiguous. Germline CDR1 and CDR2: MNHEY and SVGEGT. This CDR3 spans 15 amino acids. Trimming cost V 0 bases and J 2 bases, with 8 bases left between them. The DNA for the CDR3 is TGTGCCAGCAGTTACTCGATCGGGGGCAATCAGCCCCAGCATTTT. Its protein product is CASSYSIGGNQPQHF.

This chain links TRBV28 with TRBJ2-3; the D gene is possibly TRBD2 (7 bases). V was pared by 3 bases and J by 4 bases, with 14 bases between. CDR1 is MDHEN and CDR2 is SYDVKM in the germline V gene. This CDR3 has 15 amino acids. CDR3: CASSLWGGGADTQYF. In DNA, the CDR3 is TGTGCCAGCAGTTTGTGGGGGGGCGGTGCAGATACGCAGTATTTT. Drawing the rest from reference TRBV28 and TRBJ2-3, the complete variable domain is DVKVTQSSRYLVKRTGEKVFLECVQDMDHENMFWYRQDPGLGLRLIYFSYDVKMKEKGDIPEGYSVSREKKERFSLILESASTNQTSMYLCASSLWGGGADTQYFGPGTRLTVL.

The gene calls are TRBV6-6 and TRBJ2-1, with D perhaps matching TRBD1 (7 bases). CDR3 length: 12 residues. V was shortened by 7 bases and J by 12 bases, with 16 bases between the two germline ends. Germline V gives CDR1 MNHNY, CDR2 SVGAGI (reference sequence). The CDR3 spells CASTRGARGQFF. The CDR3, as DNA: TGTGCCAGCACCAGGGGGGCCAGGGGGCAGTTCTTC.

The rearrangement links TRBV4-3 to TRBJ1-1; no definite D call. V lost 1 base and J 3 bases, leaving 12 bases between the germline ends. This CDR3 comprises 15 residues. CDR1 and CDR2 (germline): LGHNA, YSLEER. CDR3 bases: TGCGCCAGCAGCCAAGTTTATGCTGAACACACTGAAGCTTTCTTT. Its translation is CASSQVYAEHTEAFF.

This clonotype was counted only a few times. The chain links TRBV20-1 to TRBJ2-3; possible D gene TRBD2, 6 bases. Germline V gene lookup returns CDR1 DFQATT and CDR2 SNEGSKA (reference sequence). The CDR3 is made up of 14 amino acids. V was cut by 6 bases and J by 4 bases, with 17 bases left in between. The CDR3, as DNA: TGCAGTGCACCTGTCCCCTGGGGGGCAGATACGCAGTATTTT. It yields the protein CSAPVPWGADTQYF.

This clonotype was observed a few times. The chain recombines TRBV28 with TRBJ2-4, with D possibly TRBD1 on 7 matching bases. Trimming removed 5 bases at V and 1 base at J, with 12 bases between. The CDR3 length is 15 residues. Germline lookup yields CDR1 MDHEN and CDR2 SYDVKM. CDR3 coding DNA: TGTGCCAGCAGTAAGGCAGGGGGGGCCAAAAACATTCAGTACTTC. Its protein product is CASSKAGGAKNIQYF. The full variable domain, completed using reference TRBV28 and TRBJ2-4, is DVKVTQSSRYLVKRTGEKVFLECVQDMDHENMFWYRQDPGLGLRLIYFSYDVKMKEKGDIPEGYSVSREKKERFSLILESASTNQTSMYLCASSKAGGAKNIQYFGAGTRLSVL.

This chain connects TRBV7-2 to TRBJ1-5, with TRBD1 as a possible D gene (5 bases). V was cut by 5 bases and J by 7 bases, with 21 bases left in between. CDR1 SGHTA and CDR2 FQGNSA come from the germline V gene. CDR3 size: 16 residues. CDR3 nucleotide sequence: TGTGCCAGCAGCCACCAAGGCATAGGGGTCAGGCAGCCCCAGCATTTT. Amino acid sequence: CASSHQGIGVRQPQHF. Drawing the rest from reference TRBV7-2 and TRBJ1-5, the complete variable domain is GAGVSQSPSNKVTEKGKDVELRCDPISGHTALYWYRQSLGQGLEFLIYFQGNSAPDKSGLPSDRFSAERTGGSVSTLTIQRTQQEDSAVYLCASSHQGIGVRQPQHFGDGTRLSIL.